This T cell receptor (beta chain) was captured in a study of CD8+ T cells in alopecia areata. CDR3 length equals 13 residues. CDR1 is LNHDA, CDR2 SQIVND, per germline (reference sequence). V lost 3 bases and J 11 bases, leaving 14 bases between the germline ends. The authors extracted RNA and reverse transcribed it into cDNA as the sequencing template. Only in-frame clones appear in the TCRdb table, and some are missing; sequencing was by immunoSEQ multiplex PCR. The profile shows fewer than 150,000 clones, 82% of them singletons. The treatment is: oral pan-JAK inhibitor, 5-10 mg twice daily. V usage is TRBV19 and J usage is TRBJ1-5; D is unresolved. The sequence was obtained from a human donor with alopecia areata. The input for sequencing was CD8+ T cells sorted from blood, taken at week 4, from a patient treated with tofacitinib. The CDR3 DNA is TGTGCCAGTAGTATCGGTTTGACGGCGGCCCAGCATTTT. This encodes CASSIGLTAAQHF. Full variable domain (missing parts from reference TRBV19 and TRBJ1-5): DGGITQSPKYLFRKEGQNVTLSCEQNLNHDAMYWYRQDPGQGLRLIYYSQIVNDFQKGDIAEGYSVSREKKESFPLTVTSAQKNPTAFYLCASSIGLTAAQHFGDGTRLSIL.